This passage covers 15 T cell receptor beta chains from one sample sequenced in a study of blood T cell repertoires in COVID-19. Produced via immunoSEQ multiplex PCR; TCRdb's table is partial and in-frame only. The data contain roughly 52,000 clones, 70% to 85% of them singletons. The material sequenced was peripheral blood. These receptors were obtained from a man older than 75 with COVID-19, enrolled during active disease.

This rearrangement joins TRBV7-2 to TRBJ2-5; D may be TRBD1 (5 bases). There are 15 residues in the CDR3. CDR1 is SGHTA, CDR2 FQGNSA, per germline. The V and J ends lost 2 bases and 3 bases respectively, with 13 bases between them. CDR3 sequence (DNA): TGTGCCAGCAGCTTATTGAGACAGACCAAAGAGACCCAGTACTTC. Translated: CASSLLRQTKETQYF.

This rearrangement joins TRBV7-9 to TRBJ2-7; 11 nucleotides align to TRBD1. CDR3 length equals 14 residues. Germline-derived CDR1 and CDR2 are SEHNR and FQNEAQ (reference sequence). The ends lost 5 bases at V and 2 bases at J; junction bases unmatched: 2. CDR3 region: CASSPGQGAYEQYF. The DNA of the CDR3 is TGTGCCAGCAGCCCGGGACAGGGGGCCTACGAGCAGTACTTC.

This clone was recorded only once. The chain is built from TRBV3-1 (or the pseudogene TRBV3-2) and TRBJ2-5; D is uncertain. Germline CDR1 and CDR2: LGHDT and YNNKEL (reference sequence). This CDR3 has 15 amino acids. V dropped 0 bases and J dropped 2 bases, with 10 bases sitting between them. The DNA of the CDR3 is TGTGCCAGCAGCCAAGATACAACACAGCAAGAGACCCAGTACTTC. This translates into CASSQDTTQQETQYF.

This chain uses TRBV7-2 with TRBJ2-2, with 7 bases that match TRBD1. This CDR3 is built from 15 residues. CDR1 and CDR2 from the germline V gene are SGHTA and FQGNSA. The V segment lost 1 base and the J segment 4 bases; nucleotides outside the gene matches: 3. The CDR3 DNA sequence: TGTGCCAGCAGCTTAGAAGGGGGCGTCACCGGGGAGCTGTTTTTT. This translates into CASSLEGGVTGELFF. Using reference TRBV7-2 and TRBJ2-2 for the parts outside the CDR3, the full variable domain is GAGVSQSPSNKVTEKGKDVELRCDPISGHTALYWYRQSLGQGLEFLIYFQGNSAPDKSGLPSDRFSAERTGGSVSTLTIQRTQQEDSAVYLCASSLEGGVTGELFFGEGSRLTVL.

The gene calls are TRBV7-9 and TRBJ1-5; D is unresolved. This CDR3 is 14 amino acids long. Between the trimmed V and J ends, which lost 2 bases and 6 bases, there was a span of 11 bases. Germline values: CDR1 SEHNR, CDR2 FQNEAQ (reference sequence). The CDR3 protein is CASSLSAESQPQHF. The CDR3 coding sequence is TGTGCCAGCAGCTTAAGCGCGGAGAGTCAGCCCCAGCATTTT.

A word on this clone: Germline and junction disagree at one end, which may indicate a read error. The chain carries TRBV19 and TRBJ2-1, with TRBD2 matching over 12 bases. Germline loops: CDR1 LNHDA, CDR2 SQIVND (reference sequence). This CDR3 is built from 18 residues. The CDR3 DNA reads TGTGCCAGTAGTATGCTAGCGGGGGGGACTATTTCCTTCAATGAGCAGTTCTTC. Translating it yields CASSMLAGGTISFNEQFF.

This chain connects TRBV5-4 to TRBJ1-4, with TRBD1 matching over 7 bases. J gave up 4 bases and V 1 base, and 4 bases lay outside the gene matches. Germline CDR1 and CDR2: SGHNT and YYREEE (reference sequence). CDR3 length: 15 residues. CDR3 loop: CASSLRGGHNEKLFF. CDR3 DNA sequence: TGTGCCAGCAGCTTGAGAGGGGGCCATAATGAAAAACTGTTTTTT.

The chain is built from TRBV7-7 and TRBJ2-1; 13 positions agree with TRBD2. The CDR3 has 17 residues. CDR1 and CDR2 from the germline V gene are SSHAT and FNYEAQ (reference sequence). The V segment lost 2 bases and the J segment 8 bases; nucleotides outside the gene matches: 9. The DNA for the CDR3 is TGTGCCAGCAGCTTACGGAGTCCCGGGACTAGCGGGGATGAGCAGTTCTTC. Its protein is CASSLRSPGTSGDEQFF.

The chain has TRBV6-6 and TRBJ2-7, with a possible D match to TRBD1 (6 bases). V was trimmed by 5 bases and J by 6 bases, leaving 11 bases between them. Germline values: CDR1 MNHNY, CDR2 SVGAGI (reference sequence). CDR3 length equals 12 residues. The CDR3 DNA reads as TGTGCCAGCAGTAAACAGGGTAGCGAGCAGTACGTC. Amino acids: CASSKQGSEQYV.

DNA for the CDR3: TGTGCCAGCAGACAGACGCTTGAAGCTTTCTTT. Translating gives CASRQTLEAFF. The chain is built from TRBV28 and TRBJ1-1, with unresolved D. This CDR3 contains 11 residues. V lost 6 bases and J lost 7, with 9 bases in between. Germline lookup yields CDR1 MDHEN and CDR2 SYDVKM.

The J gene is TRBJ2-3, the V gene TRBV7-7; 7 positions agree with TRBD2. Looked up from germline, CDR1 is SSHAT and CDR2 is FNYEAQ (reference sequence). This CDR3 has 17 residues. The V segment lost 5 bases and the J segment 1 base; nucleotides outside the gene matches: 12. The CDR3 DNA follows: TGTGCCAGCAGCGCCGCCGGAGGTGGGGGGGGCACAGATACGCAGTATTTT. Translation: CASSAAGGGGGTDTQYF.

This chain connects TRBV29-1 to TRBJ2-1; no clear D. The CDR3 consists of 14 residues. Trimming took 5 bases from V and 1 from J, leaving 12 bases between them. Germline lookup yields CDR1 SQVTM and CDR2 ANQGSEA. CDR3 DNA: TGCAGCGTTCGGGTATTACTGTCCTACAATGAGCAGTTCTTC. Its protein is CSVRVLLSYNEQFF.

This chain joins TRBV5-6 and TRBJ1-3; D uncertain. The CDR3 is 18 amino acids. Germline assignment: CDR1 SGHDT and CDR2 YYEEEE. Trimming cost V 0 bases and J 1 base, with 17 bases left between them. CDR3 residues: CASSLVGVDFGSGNTIYF. Here the CDR3 DNA reads TGTGCCAGCAGCTTGGTAGGCGTAGACTTCGGTTCTGGAAACACCATATATTTT.

This clone was picked up one time. The chain combines TRBV4-3 with TRBJ1-2; D might be TRBD1 (5 bases). Trimming shortened V by 2 bases and J by 4 bases, and 11 bases separated the two germline ends. Per the germline V gene, CDR1 is LGHNA and CDR2 is YSLEER. The CDR3 contains 14 residues. The CDR3 sequence is CASSQSRTSYGYTF. CDR3 nucleotide sequence: TGCGCCAGCAGCCAAAGCCGGACAAGCTATGGCTACACCTTC.

V gene TRBV18 combines with J gene TRBJ1-1, with D possibly being TRBD1 (6 bases). V was pared by 3 bases and J by 5 bases, with 7 bases between. This CDR3 is 12 amino acids long. Germline CDR1 KGHSH, CDR2 LQKENI. CDR3 nucleotide sequence: TGTGCCAGCTCACCGGACAGAACTGAAGCTTTCTTT. Its protein product is CASSPDRTEAFF.